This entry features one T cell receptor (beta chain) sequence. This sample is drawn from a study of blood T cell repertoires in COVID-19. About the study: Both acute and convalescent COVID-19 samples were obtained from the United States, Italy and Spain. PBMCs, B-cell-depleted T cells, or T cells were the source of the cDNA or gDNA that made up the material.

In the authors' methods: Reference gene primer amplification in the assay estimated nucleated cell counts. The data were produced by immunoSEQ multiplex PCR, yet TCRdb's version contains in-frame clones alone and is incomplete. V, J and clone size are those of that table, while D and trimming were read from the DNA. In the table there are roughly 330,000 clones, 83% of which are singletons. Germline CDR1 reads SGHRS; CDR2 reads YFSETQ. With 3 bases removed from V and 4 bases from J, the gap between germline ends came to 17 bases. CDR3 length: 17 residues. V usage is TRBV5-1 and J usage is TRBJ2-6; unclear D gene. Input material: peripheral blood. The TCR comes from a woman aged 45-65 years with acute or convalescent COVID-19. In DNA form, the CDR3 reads TGCGCCAGCAGCTCACCGATAACTGCAATAGGGGCCAACGTCCTGACTTTC. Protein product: CASSSPITAIGANVLTF.